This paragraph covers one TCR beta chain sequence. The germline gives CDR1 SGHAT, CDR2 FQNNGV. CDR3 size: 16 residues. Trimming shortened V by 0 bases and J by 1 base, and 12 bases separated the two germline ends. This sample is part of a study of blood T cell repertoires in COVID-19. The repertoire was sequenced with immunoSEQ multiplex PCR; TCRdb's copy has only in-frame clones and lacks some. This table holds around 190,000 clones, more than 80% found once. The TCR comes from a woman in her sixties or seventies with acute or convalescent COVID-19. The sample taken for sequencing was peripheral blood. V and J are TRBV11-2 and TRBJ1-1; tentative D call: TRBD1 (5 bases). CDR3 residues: CASSLDGGVANTEAFF. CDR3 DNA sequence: TGTGCCAGCAGCTTAGACGGAGGGGTGGCGAACACTGAAGCTTTCTTT.